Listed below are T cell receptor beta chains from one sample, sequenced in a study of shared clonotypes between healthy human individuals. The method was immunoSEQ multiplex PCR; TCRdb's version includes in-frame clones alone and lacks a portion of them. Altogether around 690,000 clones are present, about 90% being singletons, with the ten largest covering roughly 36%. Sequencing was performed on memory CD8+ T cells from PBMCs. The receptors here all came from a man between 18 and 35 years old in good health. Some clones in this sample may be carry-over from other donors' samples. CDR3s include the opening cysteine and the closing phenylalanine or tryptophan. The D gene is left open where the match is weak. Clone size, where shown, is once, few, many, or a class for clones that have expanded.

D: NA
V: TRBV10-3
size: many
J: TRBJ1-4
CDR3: CAISEGEEDEKLFF
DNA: TGTGCCATCAGTGAGGGGGAGGAGGATGAAAAACTGTTTTTT

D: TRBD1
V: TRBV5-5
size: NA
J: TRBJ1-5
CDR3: CASSSWTGVISNQPQHF
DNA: TGTGCCAGCAGCTCCTGGACAGGGGTTATTAGCAATCAGCCCCAGCATTTT

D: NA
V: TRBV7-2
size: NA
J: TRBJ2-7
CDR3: CASSLGPPYEQYF
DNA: TGTGCCAGCAGCTTGGGACCGCCCTACGAGCAGTACTTC

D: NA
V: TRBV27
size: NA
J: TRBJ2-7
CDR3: CASSPVGGSGEQYF
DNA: TGTGCCAGCAGCCCGGTAGGGGGGTCTGGGGAGCAGTACTTC

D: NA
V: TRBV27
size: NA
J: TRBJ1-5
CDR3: CASSFFQNQPQHF
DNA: TGTGCCAGCAGTTTTTTCCAAAATCAGCCCCAGCATTTT

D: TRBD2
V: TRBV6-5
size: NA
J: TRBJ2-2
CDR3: CASSYGGDTGELFF
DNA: TGTGCCAGCAGTTACGGGGGGGACACCGGGGAGCTGTTTTTT

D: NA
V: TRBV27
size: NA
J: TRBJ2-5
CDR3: CASSLMGVLGETQYF
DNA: TGTGCCAGCAGTTTGATGGGTGTTTTGGGAGAGACCCAGTACTTC

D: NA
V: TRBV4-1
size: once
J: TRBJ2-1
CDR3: CASSREEGVVDNEQFF
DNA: TGCGCCAGCAGCCGAGAAGAGGGGGTTGTGGATAATGAGCAGTTCTTC

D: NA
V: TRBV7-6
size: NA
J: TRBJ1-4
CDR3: CASSLRRGKNEKLFF
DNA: TGTGCCAGCAGCCTAAGGCGGGGGAAGAATGAAAAACTGTTTTTT

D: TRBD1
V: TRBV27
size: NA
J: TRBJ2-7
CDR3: CASSLGGQGYEQYF
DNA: TGTGCCAGCAGTTTGGGAGGACAGGGCTACGAGCAGTACTTC

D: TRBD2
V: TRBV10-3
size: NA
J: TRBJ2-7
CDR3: CAISEITSGREPYEQYF
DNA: TGTGCCATCAGTGAGATAACTAGCGGGAGGGAGCCCTACGAGCAGTACTTC

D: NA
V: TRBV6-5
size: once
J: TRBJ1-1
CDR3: CASSATPGGTTEAFF
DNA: TGTGCCAGCAGCGCGACCCCCGGGGGGACCACTGAAGCTTTCTTT

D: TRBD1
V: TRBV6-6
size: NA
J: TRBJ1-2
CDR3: CASSSLEGAFGYTF
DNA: TGTGCCAGCAGTTCCTTGGAGGGGGCGTTTGGCTACACCTTC

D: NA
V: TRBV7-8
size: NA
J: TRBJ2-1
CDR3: CASSFRVSDNEQFF
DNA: TGTGCCAGCAGCTTTCGAGTGTCTGACAATGAGCAGTTCTTC

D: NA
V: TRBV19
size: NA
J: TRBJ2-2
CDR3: CASTYRANTGELFF
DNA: TGTGCCAGTACTTACAGGGCGAACACCGGGGAGCTGTTTTTT

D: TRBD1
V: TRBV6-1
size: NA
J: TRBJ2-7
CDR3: CASTGSLGQGYEQYF
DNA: TGTGCCAGCACCGGTTCCCTTGGACAGGGCTACGAGCAGTACTTC

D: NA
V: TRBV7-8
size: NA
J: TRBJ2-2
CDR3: CASRGEGGVAKAGTGELFF
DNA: TGTGCCAGCAGGGGAGAGGGCGGGGTGGCCAAGGCGGGCACCGGGGAGCTGTTTTTT

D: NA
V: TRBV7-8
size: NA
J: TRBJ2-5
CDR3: CASSLVVGETQYF
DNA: TGTGCCAGCAGCTTAGTGGTTGGGGAGACCCAGTACTTC

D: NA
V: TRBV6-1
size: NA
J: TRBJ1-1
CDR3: CASSERGLGAVNTEAFF
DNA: TGTGCCAGCAGTGAAAGAGGTTTGGGGGCGGTGAACACTGAAGCTTTCTTT

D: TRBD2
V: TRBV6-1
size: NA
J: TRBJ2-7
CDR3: CASSEREFAYEQYF
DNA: TGTGCCAGCAGTGAGCGGGAGTTCGCCTACGAGCAGTACTTC